The next 9 T cell receptor beta chains were all read from a single sample in a study of T cells in Graves' hyperthyroidism and ophthalmopathy. Amplification of TCR beta CDR3 regions was performed using RNA transcripts as template. HTBI primers drove first-round RT-PCR of the TCR CDR3. TCRdb reanalysed the multiplex PCR reads using MiXCR and keeps one entry per CDR3 protein. The sample carries 450,000 to 600,000 distinct CDR3 sequences, roughly 21% recorded once. Material: blood. These TCRs come from a man aged 35-49 years with Graves' ophthalmopathy.

Many counts were recorded for this clonotype. The V and J genes are TRBV2 and TRBJ1-1; D perhaps matches TRBD1 (6 bases). Trimming removed 7 bases from V and 4 bases from J, with 19 bases in between. CDR1 and CDR2 from the germline V gene are SNHLY and FYNNEI. This CDR3 has 15 amino acids. CDR3 region: CASKASAGATTEAFF. The CDR3 region has the DNA TGTGCCAGCAAAGCTTCGGCGGGGGCGACCACTGAAGCTTTCTTT.

This clonotype was counted at least ten times. J is TRBJ2-1 and V is TRBV7-2; 11 nucleotides align to TRBD2. In germline, CDR1 is SGHTA, CDR2 FQGNSA. The CDR3 has 17 residues. V shed 5 bases, J shed 7 bases, and the junction held 13 bases outside the gene matches. The CDR3 sequence: CASSLFSGRASGNEQFF. The CDR3 DNA sequence: TGTGCCAGCAGCCTCTTTAGCGGGAGGGCCTCTGGGAATGAGCAGTTCTTC.

This clonotype was picked up many times. The V gene is TRBV7-2, the J gene TRBJ2-3, with D unresolved. V lost 5 bases to trimming and J lost 4 bases, with 13 bases between them. The CDR3 contains 14 residues. In germline, CDR1 is SGHTA, CDR2 FQGNSA. The CDR3 DNA follows: TGTGCCAGCAGCACACAAATCTTCGCAGATACGCAGTATTTT. This translates into CASSTQIFADTQYF.

This clonotype was detected a few times. This chain links TRBV7-6 with TRBJ2-3, with D perhaps TRBD2 (5 bases). The V gene lost 0 bases and the J gene lost 0 bases, with 19 bases spanning the gap. The CDR3 extends over 19 amino acids. The germline V gene encodes CDR1 SGHVS and CDR2 FNYEAQ. CDR3 in amino acids: CASSLAPPGLSGSTDTQYF. The CDR3, as DNA: TGTGCCAGCAGCTTAGCACCCCCGGGGTTGAGCGGAAGCACAGATACGCAGTATTTT.

There are a few counts of this clonotype. This rearrangement joins TRBV30 to TRBJ2-7; no clear D gene. This CDR3 is 11 amino acids long. V was clipped by 1 base and J by 6 bases, with 7 bases between them. Germline loops: CDR1 GTSNPN, CDR2 SVGIG (reference sequence). The chain's CDR3 is CAWSEGREQYF. CDR3 sequence (DNA): TGTGCCTGGAGTGAAGGGCGCGAGCAGTACTTC.

The table lists this clonotype with a count of one. The rearrangement joins TRBV7-2 to TRBJ1-1; possibly TRBD1 for D (6 bases). Germline V gene sequence: CDR1 SGHTA, CDR2 FQGNSA. The CDR3 has 15 amino acids. The V gene lost 2 bases and the J gene lost 1 base, with 11 bases spanning the gap. CDR3 bases: TGTGCCAGCAGCTTAAACAGGGTCGGGAACACTGAAGCTTTCTTT. Its translation is CASSLNRVGNTEAFF.

This clonotype came up many times. The chain uses TRBV12-3 or TRBV12-4 and TRBJ2-1; possibly TRBD2 for D (6 bases). The CDR3 consists of 17 residues. The V gene lost 6 bases and the J gene lost 9 bases, with 27 bases spanning the gap. The CDR3 region has the DNA TGTGCCAGCAGCCGAACCCTGCTGGGGCTAGCCGGGGGTGAGCAGTTCTTC. As protein: CASSRTLLGLAGGEQFF.

The chain links TRBV19 to TRBJ1-5; no firm D call. The germline V gene has CDR1 LNHDA and CDR2 SQIVND (reference sequence). V lost 2 bases to trimming and J lost 6 bases, with 8 bases between them. This CDR3 is 13 amino acids long. The chain's CDR3 is CASSISGIQPQHF. The DNA for the CDR3 is TGTGCCAGTAGTATATCCGGGATTCAGCCCCAGCATTTT.

This clonotype has only a few counts. The junction departs from germline at one end; a sequencing error may be responsible. The chain couples TRBV5-1 to TRBJ2-7; 12 bases agree with TRBD2. The CDR3 is made up of 17 amino acids. Germline lookup yields CDR1 SGHRS and CDR2 YFSETQ. The CDR3 protein is CASSLGRTSGVSYGQYF. CDR3 bases: TGCGCCAGCAGCTTGGGAAGGACTAGCGGGGTCTCCTACGGGCAGTACTTC.